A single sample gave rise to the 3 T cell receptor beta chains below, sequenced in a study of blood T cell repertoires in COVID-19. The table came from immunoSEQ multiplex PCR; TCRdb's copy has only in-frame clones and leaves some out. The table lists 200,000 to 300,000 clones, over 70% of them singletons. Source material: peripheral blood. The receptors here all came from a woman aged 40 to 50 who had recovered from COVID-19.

CDR3 amino acids: CASSLLGQSRTGELFF. The CDR3 DNA is TGCGCCAGCAGCTTGCTTGGACAGAGTCGCACCGGGGAGCTGTTTTTT. The V and J genes are TRBV5-1 and TRBJ2-2, with D tentatively TRBD1 (6 bases). CDR3 length equals 16 residues. Germline V gives CDR1 SGHRS, CDR2 YFSETQ. Trimming cost V 1 base and J 4 bases, with 14 bases left between them.

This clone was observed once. CDR3 in DNA: TGCGCCAGCCCCTCCCCTCCGGGACAGGCTGGACAGATGGTAGGTTCACCCCTCCACTTT. Translated: CASPSPPGQAGQMVGSPLHF. The genes are TRBV10-2 and TRBJ1-6, with 8 bases matching TRBD1. The CDR3 has 20 amino acids. J was trimmed by 9 bases and V by 8 bases; bases with no gene match: 27. Germline V lookup: CDR1 WSHSY, CDR2 SAAADI.

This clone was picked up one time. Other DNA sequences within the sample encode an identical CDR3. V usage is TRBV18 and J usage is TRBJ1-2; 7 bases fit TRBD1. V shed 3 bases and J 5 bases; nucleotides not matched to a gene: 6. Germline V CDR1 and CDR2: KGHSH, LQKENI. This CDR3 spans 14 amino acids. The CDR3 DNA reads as TGTGCCAGCTCACCCGGGACAGAGAATTATGGCTACACCTTC. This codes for CASSPGTENYGYTF.